The 4 T cell receptor beta chains in this list originate from one sample, sequenced in a study of T cells in Graves' hyperthyroidism and ophthalmopathy. TCR beta CDR3 region amplification was performed from RNA transcripts. Using the HTBI primer set, a first-round RT-PCR was run on the TCR CDR3. TCRdb re-called the multiplex PCR reads with MiXCR, one entry per CDR3 protein. The data contain 500,000 to 600,000 distinct CDR3 sequences, 46% of them seen just once; the ten biggest clones take up around 19%. The sample taken for sequencing was peripheral blood or thyroid tissue (not recorded which). These receptors were collected from an adult woman with Graves' disease, either hyperthyroidism or ophthalmopathy (not recorded which).

The genes are TRBV5-1 and TRBJ1-1; D remains ambiguous. V lost 0 bases, J lost 0 bases, and 15 bases lay in between. There are 17 residues in the CDR3. Germline V lookup: CDR1 SGHRS, CDR2 YFSETQ. The CDR3 region is CASSLASAAELNTEAFF. CDR3 DNA: TGCGCCAGCAGCTTGGCTTCGGCAGCGGAATTGAACACTGAAGCTTTCTTT.

The CDR3 DNA reads TGTGCCAGCAGCTTGGACAGATTGCGTGAAAAACTGTTTTTT. This sequence encodes CASSLDRLREKLFF. V usage is TRBV5-4 and J usage is TRBJ1-4; D unclear. The V end lost 0 bases, the J end lost 7 bases, and 10 bases lay between the germline ends. The length of the CDR3 is 14 residues. Germline lookup yields CDR1 SGHNT and CDR2 YYREEE (reference sequence).

V is TRBV10-3 and J is TRBJ1-1; perhaps TRBD1 as D (6 bases). CDR3 size: 13 residues. Germline loops: CDR1 ENHRY, CDR2 SYGVKD. DNA for the CDR3: TGTGCTCATCGTGGGGGCCCGGGGACTGAAGCTTTCTTT. Translated, it gives CAHRGGPGTEAFF.

The rearrangement links TRBV5-1 to TRBJ1-1; TRBD1 matches at 7 bases. V shed 0 bases, J shed 13 bases, and the junction held 0 bases outside the gene matches. This CDR3 contains 10 residues. Germline lookup yields CDR1 SGHRS and CDR2 YFSETQ. The CDR3 region is CASSLAGGFF. In nucleotides, the CDR3 is TGCGCCAGCAGCTTGGCAGGGGGTTTCTTT.